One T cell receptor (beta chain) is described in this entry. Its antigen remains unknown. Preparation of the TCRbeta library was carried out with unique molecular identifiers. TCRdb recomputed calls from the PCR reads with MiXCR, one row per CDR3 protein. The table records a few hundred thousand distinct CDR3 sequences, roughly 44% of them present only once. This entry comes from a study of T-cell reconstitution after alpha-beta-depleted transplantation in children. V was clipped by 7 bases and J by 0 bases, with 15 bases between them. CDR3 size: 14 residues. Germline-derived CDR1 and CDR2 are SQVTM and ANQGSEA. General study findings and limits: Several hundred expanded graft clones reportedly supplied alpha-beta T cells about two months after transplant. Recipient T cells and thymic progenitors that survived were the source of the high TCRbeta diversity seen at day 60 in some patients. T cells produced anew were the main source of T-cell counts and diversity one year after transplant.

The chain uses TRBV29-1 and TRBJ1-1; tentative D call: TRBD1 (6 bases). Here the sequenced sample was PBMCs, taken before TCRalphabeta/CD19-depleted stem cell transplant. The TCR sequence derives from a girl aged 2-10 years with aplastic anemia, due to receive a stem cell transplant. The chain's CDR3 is CSARTANMNTEAFF. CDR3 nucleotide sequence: TGCAGCGCTCGGACAGCTAACATGAACACTGAAGCTTTCTTT.